This T cell receptor (beta chain) was observed in a study of cytomegalovirus exposure and HLA in healthy donors. The V gene lost 1 base and the J gene lost 7 bases, with 8 bases spanning the gap. CDR3 size: 13 residues. Looked up from germline, CDR1 is SGHAT and CDR2 is FQNNGV. Assay used: immunoSEQ multiplex PCR; TCRdb lists only in-frame clones, some missing. Of 150,000 to 200,000 clones in the sample, roughly 80% were seen once. Sequenced material: PBMCs. The sequence came from a man aged 25-40 years in good health and CMV-seropositive. V is TRBV11-2 and J is TRBJ1-5; D call uncertain. The CDR3 DNA follows: TGTGCCAGCAGCTTAGGCTTACAGCAGCCCCAGCATTTT. This codes for CASSLGLQQPQHF.